This T cell receptor beta chain was found in a study of graft-versus-host responses after intestinal transplantation. This clone was detected only once. Its antigen is currently unknown. Using immunoSEQ multiplex PCR, the repertoire was profiled, and TCRdb retains in-frame clones only, with some absent. The sample holds about 70,000 clones, about 90% seen once. Trimming left V 1 base short and J 8 bases short, with 9 bases between. Germline V CDR1 and CDR2: SGHDT, YYEEEE. CDR3 length: 13 residues. The TCR comes from a human donor who received an intestinal transplant. Sequencing was performed on unstimulated CD8+ T cells sorted from spleen or lymph node cells, taken before intestinal transplant. J is TRBJ1-4 and V is TRBV5-6, with D possibly TRBD1 on 5 matching bases. DNA of the CDR3: TGTGCCAGCAGCTTGTTTGGGGGGGAAAAACTGTTTTTT. It yields the protein CASSLFGGEKLFF.